The clone carrying this T cell receptor (beta chain) was counted a few times. This sample stems from a study of patients and donors after allogeneic stem cell transplantation. Each CDR3 protein gets one entry after TCRdb re-called the RT-PCR reads with MiXCR. The sample carries about 40,000 distinct CDR3 sequences, more than 30% recorded once. The receptor was isolated from a human donor who was either an allogeneic HSCT recipient or a stem cell or donor lymphocyte infusion donor (not recorded which). It is not recorded whose cells these are; they may come from a transplant donor. Sequenced sample: blood, either unsorted or a sorted T cell fraction (not recorded which).

The CDR3 region has the DNA TGTGCCAGCAGCATCCAACACCGTGGAAACACCATATATTTT. It codes for CASSIQHRGNTIYF. The chain joins TRBV7-6 to TRBJ1-3; the D is unclear. The CDR3 has 14 residues. The germline V gene encodes CDR1 SGHVS and CDR2 FNYEAQ. V lost 5 bases, J lost 3 bases, and 11 bases lay in between.